This record concerns one TCR beta chain sequence. The record originates from a study of T cells in Graves' hyperthyroidism and ophthalmopathy. Germline V gene sequence: CDR1 SEHNR, CDR2 FQNEAQ (reference sequence). The CDR3 length is 14 residues. V dropped 5 bases and J dropped 3 bases, with 14 bases sitting between them. What was amplified from RNA transcripts were TCR beta CDR3 regions. A set of HTBI primers served as the primers for a first-round RT-PCR of the TCR CDR3. TCRdb analysed the multiplex PCR reads with MiXCR anew, one entry per CDR3 protein. The sample records around 300,000 distinct CDR3 sequences, approximately 13% being singletons. Stable Graves' hyperthyroidism meant no ophthalmopathy progression within 18 months. This sample holds PBMCs from 10 ml fresh peripheral blood.

J is TRBJ2-7 and V is TRBV7-9, with D uncertain. The clonotype originates from a middle-aged woman with Graves' hyperthyroidism. The sequencing input was blood. The CDR3 sequence is CASSHRAPHYEQYF. The CDR3 DNA sequence: TGTGCCAGCAGCCACCGGGCCCCCCACTACGAGCAGTACTTC.